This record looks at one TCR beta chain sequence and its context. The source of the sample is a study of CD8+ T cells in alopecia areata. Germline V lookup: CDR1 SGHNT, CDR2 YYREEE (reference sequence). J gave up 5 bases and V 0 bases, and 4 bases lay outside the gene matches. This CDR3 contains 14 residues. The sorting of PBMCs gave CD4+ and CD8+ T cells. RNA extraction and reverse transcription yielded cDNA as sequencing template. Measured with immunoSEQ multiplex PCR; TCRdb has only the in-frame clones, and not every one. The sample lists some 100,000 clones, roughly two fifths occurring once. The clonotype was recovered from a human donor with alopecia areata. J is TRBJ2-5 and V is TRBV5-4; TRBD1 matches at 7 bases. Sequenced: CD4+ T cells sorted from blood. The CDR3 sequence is CASSLDRGRETQYF. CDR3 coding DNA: TGTGCCAGCAGCTTGGACAGGGGACGGGAGACCCAGTACTTC.